This T cell receptor beta chain comes out of a study of human T cells and chemical hapten exposure. In the study overall: Minor pooled library volume differences mainly drove per-sample TCR yield variation. Study-level findings and limits: With DPC sensitization, TCRs exceeding 1 in 1000 frequency showed no change.

The V gene lost 5 bases and the J gene lost 7 bases, with 8 bases spanning the gap. CDR3 length: 11 residues. A single record per CDR3 protein comes from TCRdb applying MiXCR to the RACE reads. Of about 46,000 distinct CDR3 sequences in the sample, around 4.1% were seen once. As concerns this clonotype: What it recognizes is unknown.

Time point here: healthy volunteer bleed at 2 weeks. From whole blood left unfractionated, total RNA was extracted. The sample consisted of whole blood. This TCR was sampled from a female donor in good health. Some clones in this sample may be carry-over from other donors' samples. V is TRBV12-3 or TRBV12-4 and J is TRBJ1-1; perhaps TRBD1 as D (6 bases). The chain's CDR3 is CASSDRFEAFF. CDR3 DNA sequence: TGTGCCAGCAGTGACAGGTTTGAAGCTTTCTTT.